These 30 T cell receptor beta chains were all obtained from the same sample, sequenced in a study of T cell repertoires in cytomegalovirus infection (dated 2019 in TCRdb). The sample's treatment or condition label, in plain terms: in vitro stimulation with specific CMV peptide epitopes to enrich CMV-specific T cells. Instrument used: Illumina HiSeq 1500. TCRdb took the public reads, trimmed them with fastp at Q25, ran MiXCR for clone calling and kept in-frame beta chains. Rows merge per CDR3 protein into single entries with the most common DNA and genes. In this sample the table shows 650,000 to 900,000 distinct CDR3 sequences, approximately 32% of which occur a single time. Around 12% of the sample rests with the top ten. Their antigens remain unidentified. This sample comprised cultured CD8+ T cells from PBMCs, obtained from culture after CMV antigen stimulation. All receptors derive from a human donor in good health (CMV status not recorded). Some clones in this sample may be carry-over from other donors' samples.

This clonotype came up a few times. The gene calls are TRBV19 and TRBJ2-3; TRBD1 is a possible D gene (6 bases). This CDR3 contains 14 residues. The V gene's germline CDR1 is LNHDA and CDR2 SQIVND (reference sequence). V was shortened by 5 bases and J by 4 bases, with 13 bases between the two germline ends. The CDR3: CASSLTGNPDTQYF. CDR3 sequence (DNA): TGTGCCAGTAGTTTAACAGGGAACCCAGATACGCAGTATTTT.

This clonotype was counted many times. This chain connects TRBV12-3 or TRBV12-4 to TRBJ2-7; no clear D gene. This CDR3 comprises 13 residues. V lost 4 bases, J lost 6 bases, and 13 bases lay in between. In DNA form, the CDR3 reads TGTGCCAGCAGTTCGAGGTCCCAACGCGAGCAGTACGTC. Translating it yields CASSSRSQREQYV.

This chain joins TRBV2 and TRBJ1-1; D is possibly TRBD1 (6 bases). From germline, CDR1 is SNHLY and CDR2 FYNNEI. V was clipped by 8 bases and J by 2 bases, with 18 bases between them. CDR3 size: 15 residues. CDR3 sequence reads: CASEFSRGANTEAFF. As DNA, the CDR3 is TGTGCCAGCGAGTTTTCAAGGGGGGCAAACACTGAAGCTTTCTTT.

This chain joins TRBV27 and TRBJ2-7; D might be TRBD1 (6 bases). Per the germline V gene, CDR1 is MNHEY and CDR2 is SMNVEV (reference sequence). This CDR3 contains 13 residues. Trimming stripped 6 bases from V and 2 bases from J, with 11 bases between. CDR3 nucleotides: TGTGCCAGCAGAAGGGGGACAACCTACGAGCAGTACGTC. Translation: CASRRGTTYEQYV.

The chain couples TRBV3-1 to TRBJ1-1, with TRBD1 identical over 7 bases. Losses at the gene ends were 1 base for V and 0 bases for J; bases not matched to a gene: 5. Germline V gene data show CDR1 as LGHDT and CDR2 as YNNKEL (reference sequence). The CDR3 contains 16 residues. CDR3 nucleotides: TGTGCCAGCAGCCAAGTGGGACAGACCATGAACACTGAAGCTTTCTTT. Protein product: CASSQVGQTMNTEAFF.

The CDR3 bases are TGCAGCGTTGTACTAGCGGGGATGGATACGCAGTATTTT. As protein: CSVVLAGMDTQYF. V gene TRBV29-1 combines with J gene TRBJ2-3; 10 nucleotides match TRBD2. The V gene's germline CDR1 is SQVTM and CDR2 ANQGSEA. Trimming took 4 bases from V and 6 from J; bases not matched to a gene: 4. The CDR3 length is 13 residues.

The chain uses TRBV7-6 and TRBJ2-2, with 7 positions matching TRBD1. CDR3 length: 14 amino acids. V was pared by 4 bases and J by 5 bases, with 4 bases of the junction left unmatched. Germline V gives CDR1 SGHVS, CDR2 FNYEAQ. CDR3 region: CASSSTGETGELFF. The CDR3 DNA follows: TGTGCCAGCAGCTCTACAGGGGAAACCGGGGAGCTGTTTTTT. Filled out from reference TRBV7-6 and TRBJ2-2, the complete variable domain reads GAGVSQSPRYKVTKRGQDVALRCDPISGHVSLYWYRQALGQGPEFLTYFNYEAQQDKSGLPNDRFSAERPEGSISTLTIQRTEQRDSAMYRCASSSTGETGELFFGEGSRLTVL.

This clonotype turned up a few times. The chain is built from TRBV24-1 and TRBJ2-5, with 8 bases lining up with TRBD2. Germline values: CDR1 KGHDR, CDR2 SFDVKD. The length of the CDR3 is 19 residues. J was trimmed by 5 bases and V by 5 bases; bases with no gene match: 21. CDR3 coding DNA: TGTGCCACCAGTGCTAGCGGTCCTAGCGGGCCACCAGGCGGGGAGACCCAGTACTTC. It yields the protein CATSASGPSGPPGGETQYF.

This clonotype was counted once. The chain links TRBV7-6 to TRBJ2-5; perhaps TRBD2 as D (6 bases). This CDR3 contains 15 residues. Germline CDR1 and CDR2: SGHVS and FNYEAQ. The CDR3 reads CTSSSERGVLGTQYF. The DNA for the CDR3 is TGTACTAGCAGCTCCGAAAGGGGAGTGCTGGGGACCCAGTACTTC.

This clonotype is judged medium-sized. The gene calls are TRBV6-5 and TRBJ2-4; 8 nucleotides match TRBD1. The CDR3 totals 14 residues. Germline V CDR1 and CDR2: MNHEY, SVGAGI. V shed 4 bases, J shed 6 bases, and the junction held 5 bases outside the gene matches. CDR3 residues: CASSWTGIGNIQYF. CDR3 DNA sequence: TGTGCCAGCAGTTGGACAGGGATTGGAAACATTCAGTACTTC.

The rearrangement joins TRBV6-5 to TRBJ2-5, with D possibly being TRBD2 (6 bases). Germline CDR1 MNHEY, CDR2 SVGAGI. CDR3 length equals 14 residues. Trimming left V 4 bases short and J 4 bases short, with 13 bases between. The CDR3 nucleotides read TGTGCCAGCAGTTCCCTCGCGGGGCCAGAGACCCAGTACTTC. This sequence encodes CASSSLAGPETQYF.

This clonotype was found many times. The chain couples TRBV7-8 to TRBJ2-1; tentatively, D is TRBD2 (6 bases). Germline V lookup: CDR1 SGHVS, CDR2 FQNEAQ. There are 15 residues in the CDR3. Trimming left V 5 bases short and J 4 bases short, with 15 bases between. This CDR3 is CASSARDLAYNEQFF. As DNA, the CDR3 is TGTGCCAGCAGCGCCCGGGACCTAGCGTACAATGAGCAGTTCTTC. Filled out from reference TRBV7-8 and TRBJ2-1, the complete variable domain reads GAGVSQSPRYKVAKRGQDVALRCDPISGHVSLFWYQQALGQGPEFLTYFQNEAQLDKSGLPSDRFFAERPEGSVSTLKIQRTQQEDSAVYLCASSARDLAYNEQFFGPGTRLTVL.

At least ten counts were recorded for this clonotype. The chain employs TRBV7-2 and TRBJ2-5; weak D call: TRBD2 (7 bases). Trimming cost V 2 bases and J 4 bases, with 14 bases left between them. Germline V gene data show CDR1 as SGHTA and CDR2 as FQGNSA. This CDR3 region has 15 residues. The chain's CDR3 is CASSLRGGAIETQYF. CDR3 coding DNA: TGTGCCAGCAGCTTACGTGGGGGGGCCATAGAGACCCAGTACTTC. Looking up the rest from reference TRBV7-2 and TRBJ2-5 gives the full variable domain: GAGVSQSPSNKVTEKGKDVELRCDPISGHTALYWYRQSLGQGLEFLIYFQGNSAPDKSGLPSDRFSAERTGGSVSTLTIQRTQQEDSAVYLCASSLRGGAIETQYFGPGTRLLVL.

The chain uses TRBV7-3 and TRBJ1-1, with D tentatively TRBD1 (6 bases). The CDR3 runs 15 residues. V lost 0 bases, J lost 2 bases, and 10 bases lay in between. Germline V lookup: CDR1 SGHTA, CDR2 FQGTGA. In nucleotides, the CDR3 is TGTGCCAGCAGCTTAACAGGGGGGCAAAACACTGAAGCTTTCTTT. Amino acid sequence: CASSLTGGQNTEAFF.

This clonotype has a count of ten or more. The rearrangement joins TRBV6-2 or TRBV6-3 to TRBJ2-2; TRBD2 might be the D (5 bases). CDR3 size: 17 residues. CDR1 is MNHEY and CDR2 is SVGEGT in the germline V gene. Trimming removed 4 bases from V and 0 bases from J, with 15 bases in between. The CDR3 region is CASSWGAALANTGELFF. CDR3 nucleotides: TGTGCCAGCAGTTGGGGAGCAGCGCTCGCGAACACCGGGGAGCTGTTTTTT.

The V call is TRBV7-6, the J call TRBJ2-7, with D possibly being TRBD2 (5 bases). V was shortened by 5 bases and J by 9 bases, with 20 bases between the two germline ends. The germline V gene has CDR1 SGHVS and CDR2 FNYEAQ. The CDR3 is made up of 14 amino acids. Here the CDR3 DNA reads TGTGCCAGCAGCCCCGAGGGCTATCCCCCGCTGCAGTACGTC. Its translation is CASSPEGYPPLQYV.

The chain couples TRBV7-9 to TRBJ2-1; 9 bases are shared with TRBD2. Per the germline V gene, CDR1 is SEHNR and CDR2 is FQNEAQ (reference sequence). The CDR3 extends over 14 amino acids. Trimming removed 5 bases from V and 7 bases from J; junction bases left unmatched: 6. The chain's CDR3 is CASSHPLAGNEQFF. For the CDR3, the DNA is TGTGCCAGCAGCCACCCGCTAGCGGGGAATGAGCAGTTCTTC.

There are many counts of this clonotype. The chain joins TRBV7-2 to TRBJ2-7; TRBD2 matches at 7 bases. Germline V CDR1 and CDR2: SGHTA, FQGNSA. V trimming: 3 bases; J trimming: 3 bases; junction bases outside the gene matches: 5. This CDR3 spans 14 amino acids. The DNA for the CDR3 is TGTGCCAGCAGCTTTAGAGCGGGGCGCTACGAGCAGTACTTC. Amino acid sequence: CASSFRAGRYEQYF.

This chain's CDR3 is CASSYPGLYGYTF. The CDR3 DNA reads TGTGCCAGCAGTTACCCGGGGCTCTATGGCTACACCTTC. The chain couples TRBV6-8 to TRBJ1-2; weak D call: TRBD1 (5 bases). CDR3 length equals 13 residues. Trimming stripped 2 bases from V and 4 bases from J, with 8 bases between. Germline loops: CDR1 MNHGY, CDR2 SAAAGT.

The V and J genes are TRBV7-6 and TRBJ2-7, with D maybe TRBD1 (7 bases). This CDR3 comprises 14 residues. V lost 5 bases and J 7 bases, leaving 18 bases between the germline ends. CDR1 and CDR2 (germline): SGHVS, FNYEAQ. CDR3 bases: TGTGCCAGCAGCGAAAGACAGGGCCGGGGGGAGCAGTACTTC. It translates to CASSERQGRGEQYF.

The chain combines TRBV12-3 or TRBV12-4 with TRBJ2-5, with 13 nucleotides matching TRBD2. V lost 8 bases to trimming and J lost 4 bases; unmatched junction nucleotides: 19. The CDR3 contains 19 residues. The CDR3, as DNA: TGTGCCAGCTCCTCGGGGACTAGCGGGACCCCGGGCGCCCCAGAGACCCAGTACTTC. Translating it yields CASSSGTSGTPGAPETQYF.

This clonotype has only a few counts. The V and J genes are TRBV19 and TRBJ1-1; no reliable D call. The V gene lost 5 bases and the J gene lost 10 bases, with 14 bases spanning the gap. The CDR3 covers 12 residues. Germline V gives CDR1 LNHDA, CDR2 SQIVND (reference sequence). The CDR3 nucleotides read TGTGCCAGTAGTTCCCGGACGGGTGGAGCTTTCTTT. Residues: CASSSRTGGAFF.

This clonotype was seen a few times. The CDR3 coding sequence is TGTGCCACCAGTTTTCCCGGGATGCTGAACACCGGGGAGCTGTTTTTT. This encodes CATSFPGMLNTGELFF. The chain combines TRBV15 with TRBJ2-2; the D gene is possibly TRBD2 (5 bases). Looked up from germline, CDR1 is LNHNV and CDR2 is YYDKDF (reference sequence). Trimming removed 6 bases from V and 1 base from J, with 15 bases in between. The CDR3 is made up of 16 amino acids.

This clonotype was seen ten or more times. The V gene is TRBV27, the J gene TRBJ1-6, with D tentatively TRBD1 (5 bases). Germline V gene sequence: CDR1 MNHEY, CDR2 SMNVEV (reference sequence). The CDR3 is 15 residues long. Trimming stripped 5 bases from V and 10 bases from J, with 18 bases between. This CDR3 reads CASSPTGKGRSPLHF. CDR3 nucleotide sequence: TGTGCCAGCAGTCCTACGGGGAAGGGGAGATCACCCCTCCACTTT.

The rearrangement uses TRBV6-1 and TRBJ1-6; 7 positions agree with TRBD1. From germline, CDR1 is MNHNS and CDR2 SASEGT. This CDR3 is built from 17 residues. The V and J ends lost 4 bases and 3 bases, in that order; junction bases with no gene match: 9. In DNA, the CDR3 is TGTGCCAGCAGTGCCGAGGGGGCGCTCAACTATAATTCACCCCTCCACTTT. Encoded protein: CASSAEGALNYNSPLHF.

The chain couples TRBV27 to TRBJ2-6; no firm D call. The CDR3 is 15 amino acids. The V end lost 10 bases, the J end lost 0 bases, and 13 bases lay between the germline ends. Germline V gives CDR1 MNHEY, CDR2 SMNVEV (reference sequence). DNA of the CDR3: TGTGCCAACAAGGGCGCTCACTCTGGGGCCAACGTCCTGACTTTC. Encoded protein: CANKGAHSGANVLTF.

The rearrangement links TRBV6-1 to TRBJ2-1, with 8 nucleotides matching TRBD1. V was clipped by 2 bases and J by 2 bases; unmatched bases: 5. This CDR3 is built from 16 residues. Germline V gives CDR1 MNHNS, CDR2 SASEGT. The CDR3 nucleotides read TGTGCCAGCAGTGAAATCAGGGGGCTTCCCTACAATGAGCAGTTCTTC. It translates to CASSEIRGLPYNEQFF.

This chain links TRBV6-5 with TRBJ1-6; 7 bases fit TRBD1. Germline CDR1 reads MNHEY; CDR2 reads SVGAGI. The ends lost 1 base at V and 10 bases at J; junction bases unmatched: 7. The CDR3 has 15 amino acids. The CDR3: CASSYFNRGESPLHF. The CDR3 region has the DNA TGTGCCAGCAGTTACTTTAACAGGGGTGAGTCACCCCTCCACTTT.

This chain joins TRBV4-3 and TRBJ2-1, with TRBD2 as a possible D gene (5 bases). The CDR3 spans 17 residues. The germline V gene encodes CDR1 LGHNA and CDR2 YSLEER. V dropped 0 bases and J dropped 5 bases, with 17 bases sitting between them. Here the CDR3 DNA reads TGCGCCAGCAGCCAAGAAATGGTTGGCGGGCTCGACAATGAGCAGTTCTTC. Its translation is CASSQEMVGGLDNEQFF.

The chain employs TRBV29-1 and TRBJ2-1; D is unclear. The V gene lost 3 bases and the J gene lost 7 bases, with 7 bases spanning the gap. Germline V gene sequence: CDR1 SQVTM, CDR2 ANQGSEA. This CDR3 region has 11 residues. The CDR3 protein is CSVDKANEQFF. The CDR3 DNA reads as TGCAGCGTTGATAAGGCAAATGAGCAGTTCTTC.